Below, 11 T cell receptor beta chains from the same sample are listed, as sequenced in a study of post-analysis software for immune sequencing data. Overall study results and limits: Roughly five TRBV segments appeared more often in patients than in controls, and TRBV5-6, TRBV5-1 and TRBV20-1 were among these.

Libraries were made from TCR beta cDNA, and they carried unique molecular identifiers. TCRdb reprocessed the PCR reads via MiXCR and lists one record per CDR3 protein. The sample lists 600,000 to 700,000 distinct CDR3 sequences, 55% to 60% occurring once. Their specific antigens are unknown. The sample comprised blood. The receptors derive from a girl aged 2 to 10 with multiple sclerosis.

CDR3 sequence: CSAGTSGMTYNEQFF. In nucleotides, the CDR3 is TGCAGTGCCGGGACTAGCGGGATGACCTACAATGAGCAGTTCTTC. This chain connects TRBV20-1 to TRBJ2-1; TRBD2 matches 13 bases. Trimming at V came to 6 bases and at J to 2 bases, leaving 4 bases not matched to a gene. Per germline, CDR1 DFQATT and CDR2 SNEGSKA (reference sequence). The length of the CDR3 is 15 residues.

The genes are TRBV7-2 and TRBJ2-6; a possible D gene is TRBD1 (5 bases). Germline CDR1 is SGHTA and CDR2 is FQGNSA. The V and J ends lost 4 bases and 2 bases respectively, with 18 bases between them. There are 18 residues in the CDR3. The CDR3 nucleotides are TGTGCCAGCAGCTCCCCTGACAGCCTACTACCTGGGGCCAACGTCCTGACTTTC. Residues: CASSSPDSLLPGANVLTF.

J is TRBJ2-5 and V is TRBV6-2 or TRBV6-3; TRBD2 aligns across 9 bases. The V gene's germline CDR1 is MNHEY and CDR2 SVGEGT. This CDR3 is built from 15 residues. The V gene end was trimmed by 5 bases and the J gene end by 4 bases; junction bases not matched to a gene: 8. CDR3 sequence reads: CASSAGTSRRETQYF. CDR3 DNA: TGTGCCAGCAGTGCCGGGACTAGCAGAAGAGAGACCCAGTACTTC.

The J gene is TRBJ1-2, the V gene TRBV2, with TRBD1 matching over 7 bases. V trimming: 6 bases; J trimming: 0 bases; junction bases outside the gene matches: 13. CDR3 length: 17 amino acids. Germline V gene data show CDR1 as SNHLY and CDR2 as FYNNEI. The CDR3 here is CASRPGPRDSTNYGYTF. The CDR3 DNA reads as TGTGCCAGCAGGCCAGGGCCCCGGGACAGCACTAACTATGGCTACACCTTC. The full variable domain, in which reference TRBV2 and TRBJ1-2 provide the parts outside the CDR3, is EPEVTQTPSHQVTQMGQEVILRCVPISNHLYFYWYRQILGQKVEFLVSFYNNEISEKSEIFDDQFSVERPDGSNFTLKIRSTKLEDSAMYFCASRPGPRDSTNYGYTFGSGTRLTVV.

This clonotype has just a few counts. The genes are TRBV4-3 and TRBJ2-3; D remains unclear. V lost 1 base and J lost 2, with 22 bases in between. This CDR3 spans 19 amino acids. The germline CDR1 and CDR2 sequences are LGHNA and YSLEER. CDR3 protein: CASSQGHRKGEYITDTQYF. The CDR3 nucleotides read TGCGCCAGCAGCCAAGGTCATAGAAAGGGTGAATACATCACAGATACGCAGTATTTT.

This CDR3 reads CAFHRDYNEQFF. The CDR3 nucleotides read TGTGCCTTCCACCGGGACTACAATGAGCAGTTCTTC. The V gene is TRBV7-9, the J gene TRBJ2-1, with D maybe TRBD2 (5 bases). V was cut by 11 bases and J by 3 bases, with 11 bases left in between. Germline-derived CDR1 and CDR2 are SEHNR and FQNEAQ (reference sequence). The CDR3 contains 12 residues.

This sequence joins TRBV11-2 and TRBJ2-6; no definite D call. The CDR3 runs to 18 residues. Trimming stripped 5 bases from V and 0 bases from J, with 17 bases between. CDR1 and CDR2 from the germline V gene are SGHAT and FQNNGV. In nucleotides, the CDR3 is TGTGCCAGCAGCCGGATTGGACGGAGCCACTCTGGGGCCAACGTCCTGACTTTC. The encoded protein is CASSRIGRSHSGANVLTF.

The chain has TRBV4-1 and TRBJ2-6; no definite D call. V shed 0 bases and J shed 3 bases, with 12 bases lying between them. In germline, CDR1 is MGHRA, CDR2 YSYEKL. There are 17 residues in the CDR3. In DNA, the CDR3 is TGCGCCAGCAGCCAAGATAATCCCACCTATGGGGCCAACGTCCTGACTTTC. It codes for CASSQDNPTYGANVLTF.

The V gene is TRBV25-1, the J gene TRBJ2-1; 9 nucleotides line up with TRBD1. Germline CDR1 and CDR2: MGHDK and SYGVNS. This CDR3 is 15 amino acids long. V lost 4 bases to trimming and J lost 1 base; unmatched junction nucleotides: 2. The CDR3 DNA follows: TGTGCCAGCAGTGGGGACAGGGTGTCCTACAATGAGCAGTTCTTC. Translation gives CASSGDRVSYNEQFF.

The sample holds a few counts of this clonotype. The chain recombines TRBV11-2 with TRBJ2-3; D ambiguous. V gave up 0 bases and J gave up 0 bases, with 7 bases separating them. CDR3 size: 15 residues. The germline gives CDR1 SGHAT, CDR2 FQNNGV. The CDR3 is CASSLEAVSTDTQYF. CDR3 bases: TGTGCCAGCAGCTTAGAGGCGGTGAGCACAGATACGCAGTATTTT. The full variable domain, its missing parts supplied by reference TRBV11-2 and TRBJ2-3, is EAGVAQSPRYKIIEKRQSVAFWCNPISGHATLYWYQQILGQGPKLLIQFQNNGVVDDSQLPKDRFSAERLKGVDSTLKIQPAKLEDSAVYLCASSLEAVSTDTQYFGPGTRLTVL.

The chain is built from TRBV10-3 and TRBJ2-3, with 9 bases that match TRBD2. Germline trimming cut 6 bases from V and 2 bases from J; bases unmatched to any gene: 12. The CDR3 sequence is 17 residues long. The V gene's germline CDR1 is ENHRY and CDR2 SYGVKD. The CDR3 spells CAIRDVIAGAITDTQYF. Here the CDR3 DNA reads TGTGCCATCAGAGACGTAATAGCGGGGGCCATCACAGATACGCAGTATTTT.